These T cell receptor beta chains were read from a single sample in a study of shared clonotypes between healthy human individuals. Libraries were prepared by immunoSEQ multiplex PCR; TCRdb keeps only in-frame clonotypes and omits some of them. The repertoire has some 92,000 clones, around 47% of them found once; the top ten carry over 12%. The sample was PBMCs. Receptors were obtained from a woman between 40 and 50 years old in good health. Some clones in this sample may be carry-over from other donors' samples. Each CDR3 is given with its conserved first and last residue. A D gene is named only where the DNA matches it firmly. The size field is filled for only some rows; it gives once, few, many or a size class.

CDR3 protein: CSVVLAGLYNEQFF
CDR3 DNA: TGCAGCGTTGTGCTAGCGGGATTATACAATGAGCAGTTCTTC
D gene: TRBD2
clone size: -
J gene: TRBJ2-1
V gene: TRBV29-1

CDR3 protein: CASSLPNTYEQYF
CDR3 DNA: TGTGCCAGCAGCTTGCCTAACACCTACGAGCAGTACTTC
D gene: -
clone size: -
J gene: TRBJ2-7
V gene: TRBV5-5

CDR3 protein: CASSQGLAGPYGQYF
CDR3 DNA: TGCGCCAGCAGCCAAGGTCTGGCAGGGCCCTACGGGCAGTACTTC
D gene: -
clone size: -
J gene: TRBJ2-7
V gene: TRBV4-1

CDR3 protein: CASSLGPPGHNERYF
CDR3 DNA: TGCGCCAGCAGCTTAGGCCCCCCGGGACATAACGAGCGGTACTTC
D gene: -
clone size: -
J gene: TRBJ2-5
V gene: TRBV11-3

CDR3 protein: CASSATLAKNIQYF
CDR3 DNA: TGCGCCAGCAGCGCGACACTAGCCAAAAACATTCAGTACTTC
D gene: -
clone size: few
J gene: TRBJ2-4
V gene: TRBV5-1

CDR3 protein: CASSQEWASTDTQYF
CDR3 DNA: TGCGCCAGCAGCCAAGAGTGGGCTAGCACAGATACGCAGTATTTT
D gene: -
clone size: -
J gene: TRBJ2-3
V gene: TRBV4-3

CDR3 protein: CASSKEDRRRSYEQYF
CDR3 DNA: TGTGCCAGCAGCAAAGAGGACAGACGTAGGTCCTACGAGCAGTACTTC
D gene: -
clone size: -
J gene: TRBJ2-7
V gene: TRBV21-1

CDR3 protein: CASSTLGQGRGEAFF
CDR3 DNA: TGTGCCAGCAGTACCCTTGGACAGGGGCGGGGTGAAGCTTTCTTT
D gene: TRBD1
clone size: -
J gene: TRBJ1-1
V gene: TRBV27

CDR3 protein: CASSQFQVQETQYF
CDR3 DNA: TGTGCCAGCAGCCAATTTCAGGTACAAGAGACCCAGTACTTC
D gene: -
clone size: few
J gene: TRBJ2-5
V gene: TRBV14

CDR3 protein: CASSRLGTFYEQYF
CDR3 DNA: TGTGCCAGCAGTAGGTTGGGCACCTTCTACGAGCAGTACTTC
D gene: -
clone size: few
J gene: TRBJ2-7
V gene: TRBV28

CDR3 protein: CASRPGLAGEQYF
CDR3 DNA: TGTGCCAGCAGACCGGGACTAGCGGGCGAGCAGTACTTC
D gene: TRBD2
clone size: medium-sized
J gene: TRBJ2-7
V gene: TRBV28

CDR3 protein: CASSAGTGGSYEQYF
CDR3 DNA: TGTGCCAGCAGCGCCGGGACAGGGGGATCCTACGAGCAGTACTTC
D gene: TRBD1
clone size: few
J gene: TRBJ2-7
V gene: TRBV11-3

CDR3 protein: CASSEFGGKGAFF
CDR3 DNA: TGTGCCAGCAGTGAATTCGGGGGGAAGGGAGCTTTCTTT
D gene: -
clone size: few
J gene: TRBJ1-1
V gene: TRBV25-1

CDR3 protein: CASSPGGEANEKLFF
CDR3 DNA: TGTGCCAGCAGCCCCGGCGGGGAAGCAAATGAAAAACTGTTTTTT
D gene: -
clone size: -
J gene: TRBJ1-4
V gene: TRBV9

CDR3 protein: CASSPSTVGYGYTF
CDR3 DNA: TGTGCCAGCAGCCCATCGACAGTTGGTTATGGCTACACCTTC
D gene: -
clone size: -
J gene: TRBJ1-2
V gene: TRBV7-9

CDR3 protein: CASSLGQGYGYTF
CDR3 DNA: TGTGCCAGCAGCCTAGGACAGGGATATGGCTACACCTTC
D gene: TRBD1
clone size: few
J gene: TRBJ1-2
V gene: TRBV7-2

CDR3 protein: CSVDGRILRGANVLTF
CDR3 DNA: TGCAGCGTTGATGGCCGAATACTGAGGGGGGCCAACGTCCTGACTTTC
D gene: -
clone size: -
J gene: TRBJ2-6
V gene: TRBV29-1

CDR3 protein: CASSLDGGPLAKNIQYF
CDR3 DNA: TGTGCCAGCAGCTTAGATGGGGGGCCGCTAGCCAAAAACATTCAGTACTTC
D gene: -
clone size: few
J gene: TRBJ2-4
V gene: TRBV7-8

CDR3 protein: CASSLLGPSSGEGRYEQYF
CDR3 DNA: TGTGCCAGCAGTTTATTAGGTCCCTCAAGCGGCGAAGGTCGCTACGAGCAGTACTTC
D gene: -
clone size: few
J gene: TRBJ2-7
V gene: TRBV28

CDR3 protein: CASSQRAAGGSDTQYF
CDR3 DNA: TGTGCCAGCAGCCAAAGGGCAGCGGGAGGGTCAGATACGCAGTATTTT
D gene: TRBD2
clone size: -
J gene: TRBJ2-3
V gene: TRBV6-4

CDR3 protein: CASSLVRGASYEQYF
CDR3 DNA: TGTGCCAGCAGCTTGGTACGTGGGGCCTCCTACGAGCAGTACTTC
D gene: -
clone size: few
J gene: TRBJ2-7
V gene: TRBV5-5

CDR3 protein: CASTRLGSYEQYF
CDR3 DNA: TGTGCCAGCACTCGTTTGGGATCCTACGAGCAGTACTTC
D gene: -
clone size: few
J gene: TRBJ2-7
V gene: TRBV27

CDR3 protein: CSVEDSRGTGPYGYTF
CDR3 DNA: TGCAGCGTTGAAGATAGTCGAGGGACAGGGCCCTATGGCTACACCTTC
D gene: TRBD1
clone size: -
J gene: TRBJ1-2
V gene: TRBV29-1

CDR3 protein: CAWRPTSGRTSYEQYF
CDR3 DNA: TGTGCCTGGAGACCGACTAGCGGGAGAACGTCCTACGAGCAGTACTTC
D gene: TRBD2
clone size: -
J gene: TRBJ2-7
V gene: TRBV30

CDR3 protein: CASSAGLAGAYEQYF
CDR3 DNA: TGTGCCAGCAGCGCAGGACTAGCGGGGGCCTACGAGCAGTACTTC
D gene: TRBD2
clone size: -
J gene: TRBJ2-7
V gene: TRBV11-2

CDR3 protein: CASSVDTNTGAFF
CDR3 DNA: TGTGCCAGCAGCGTAGATACTAACACTGGAGCTTTCTTT
D gene: -
clone size: -
J gene: TRBJ1-1
V gene: TRBV9

CDR3 protein: CASSPLLTSGRSYEQFF
CDR3 DNA: TGTGCCAGCAGCCCGCTTTTAACTAGCGGGAGGTCCTATGAGCAGTTCTTC
D gene: TRBD2
clone size: -
J gene: TRBJ2-1
V gene: TRBV7-9

CDR3 protein: CASSPSRPIEKLFF
CDR3 DNA: TGTGCCAGCAGCCCTAGCCGCCCGATCGAAAAACTGTTTTTT
D gene: -
clone size: -
J gene: TRBJ1-4
V gene: TRBV5-4

CDR3 protein: CASISPGGEQYF
CDR3 DNA: TGCGCCAGCATTTCACCGGGAGGCGAGCAGTACTTC
D gene: TRBD2
clone size: -
J gene: TRBJ2-7
V gene: TRBV5-1

CDR3 protein: CATGSDSAGANVLTF
CDR3 DNA: TGTGCCACCGGATCCGACTCGGCAGGGGCCAACGTCCTGACTTTC
D gene: -
clone size: -
J gene: TRBJ2-6
V gene: TRBV6-5

CDR3 protein: CASSPSGGTYGYTF
CDR3 DNA: TGCGCCAGCAGCCCTTCCGGGGGGACCTATGGCTACACCTTC
D gene: -
clone size: few
J gene: TRBJ1-2
V gene: TRBV4-1

CDR3 protein: CASSVGSSGVTYEQYF
CDR3 DNA: TGTGCCAGCAGCGTAGGAAGTAGCGGAGTAACCTACGAGCAGTACTTC
D gene: -
clone size: -
J gene: TRBJ2-7
V gene: TRBV9

CDR3 protein: CASSFGLASNNEQFF
CDR3 DNA: TGTGCCAGCAGCTTCGGACTAGCCTCAAACAATGAGCAGTTCTTC
D gene: TRBD2
clone size: -
J gene: TRBJ2-1
V gene: TRBV4-1

CDR3 protein: CASNPGGAGNQPQHF
CDR3 DNA: TGTGCCAGCAACCCGGGGGGGGCTGGAAATCAGCCCCAGCATTTT
D gene: -
clone size: -
J gene: TRBJ1-5
V gene: TRBV28

CDR3 protein: CASSEVFREKLFF
CDR3 DNA: TGTGCCAGCAGTGAGGTATTCCGGGAAAAACTGTTTTTT
D gene: -
clone size: -
J gene: TRBJ1-4
V gene: TRBV25-1

CDR3 protein: CAWSGSSGRHSEQFF
CDR3 DNA: TGTGCCTGGAGTGGATCTAGCGGGAGACACAGTGAGCAGTTCTTC
D gene: TRBD2
clone size: -
J gene: TRBJ2-1
V gene: TRBV30

CDR3 protein: CSAEGGGSYEQYF
CDR3 DNA: TGCAGCGCCGAGGGGGGGGGCTCCTACGAGCAGTACTTC
D gene: -
clone size: many
J gene: TRBJ2-7
V gene: TRBV29-1

CDR3 protein: CASSFQETQYF
CDR3 DNA: TGTGCCAGCAGTTTTCAAGAGACCCAGTACTTC
D gene: -
clone size: few
J gene: TRBJ2-5
V gene: TRBV2

CDR3 protein: CATQTGSPTEAFF
CDR3 DNA: TGTGCCACCCAAACAGGGTCCCCCACTGAAGCTTTCTTT
D gene: -
clone size: many
J gene: TRBJ1-1
V gene: TRBV19

CDR3 protein: CASSPTRPSYNEQFF
CDR3 DNA: TGTGCCAGCTCACCGACTAGGCCGTCCTACAATGAGCAGTTCTTC
D gene: -
clone size: many
J gene: TRBJ2-1
V gene: TRBV18

CDR3 protein: CASSPSRQSGYTF
CDR3 DNA: TGTGCCAGCAGCCCCTCCCGTCAGAGTGGCTACACCTTC
D gene: -
clone size: -
J gene: TRBJ1-2
V gene: TRBV5-8

CDR3 protein: CASSVPGQGRGNIQYF
CDR3 DNA: TGTGCCAGCAGCGTCCCGGGACAGGGACGGGGAAACATTCAGTACTTC
D gene: TRBD1
clone size: -
J gene: TRBJ2-4
V gene: TRBV7-7

CDR3 protein: CASSIRQESSGANVLTF
CDR3 DNA: TGTGCCAGTAGTATAAGGCAGGAGAGCTCTGGGGCCAACGTCCTGACTTTC
D gene: -
clone size: -
J gene: TRBJ2-6
V gene: TRBV19

CDR3 protein: CASSSSGRAQETQYF
CDR3 DNA: TGTGCCAGCAGCTCTAGCGGGAGGGCCCAAGAGACCCAGTACTTC
D gene: TRBD2
clone size: -
J gene: TRBJ2-5
V gene: TRBV5-4

CDR3 protein: CASSSDGESYEQYF
CDR3 DNA: TGTGCCAGCAGCAGCGACGGGGAATCCTACGAGCAGTACTTC
D gene: -
clone size: -
J gene: TRBJ2-7
V gene: TRBV6-6

CDR3 protein: CAWSGERTGNYGYTF
CDR3 DNA: TGTGCCTGGAGTGGAGAACGGACAGGAAACTATGGCTACACCTTC
D gene: TRBD1
clone size: -
J gene: TRBJ1-2
V gene: TRBV30

CDR3 protein: CASSLEAGRETQYF
CDR3 DNA: TGTGCCAGCAGCTTGGAAGCCGGGAGGGAGACCCAGTACTTC
D gene: TRBD2
clone size: -
J gene: TRBJ2-5
V gene: TRBV5-8

CDR3 protein: CASSESPLKGNEQFF
CDR3 DNA: TGCGCCAGCAGTGAGTCGCCCCTAAAGGGCAATGAGCAGTTCTTC
D gene: -
clone size: -
J gene: TRBJ2-1
V gene: TRBV10-2